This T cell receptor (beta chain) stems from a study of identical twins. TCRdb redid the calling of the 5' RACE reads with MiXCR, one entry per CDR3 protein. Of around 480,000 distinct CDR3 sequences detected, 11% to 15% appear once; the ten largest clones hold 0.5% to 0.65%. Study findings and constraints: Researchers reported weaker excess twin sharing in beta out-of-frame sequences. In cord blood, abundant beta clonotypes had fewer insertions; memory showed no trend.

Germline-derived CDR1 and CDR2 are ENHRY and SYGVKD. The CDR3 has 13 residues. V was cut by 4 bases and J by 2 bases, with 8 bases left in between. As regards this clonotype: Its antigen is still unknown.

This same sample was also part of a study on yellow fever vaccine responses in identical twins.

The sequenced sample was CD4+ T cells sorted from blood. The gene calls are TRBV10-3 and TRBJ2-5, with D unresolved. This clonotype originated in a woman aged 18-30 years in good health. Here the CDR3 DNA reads TGTGCCATCAGTGGTGGATATCAAGAGACCCAGTACTTC. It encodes CAISGGYQETQYF.